Listed here are 10 T cell receptor beta chains from one sample, sequenced in a study of T cells after yellow fever vaccination (dated by TCRdb to between 2018 and 2021). The method was 5' RACE. Sequencer: Illumina HiSeq 2500. Through fastp at Q25 and MiXCR, TCRdb rebuilt clones from the public reads, retaining in-frame beta chains. Identical CDR3 proteins give one entry, which carries the most common genes and DNA. The sample table lists more than 95,000 distinct CDR3 sequences, 7.4% of them with a count of one. Just under 2.5% of the sample goes to the ten largest clones. Per the publication, the treatment or condition label means: live attenuated yellow fever vaccine strain. The specimen was CD4+ T cells sorted from PBMCs, collected around 10 days after the first yellow fever vaccination. Source of these receptors: a man aged 18 to 29 who received the YFV17D yellow fever vaccine.

This clonotype was observed many times. V usage is TRBV5-1 and J usage is TRBJ2-1; no reliable D call. The CDR3 covers 16 residues. The V end was cut by 0 bases, the J end by 7 bases, with 17 bases between. Looked up from germline, CDR1 is SGHRS and CDR2 is YFSETQ. Here the CDR3 reads CASSLAGGDWRNEQFF. The CDR3 bases are TGCGCCAGCAGCTTGGCCGGTGGGGATTGGAGAAATGAGCAGTTCTTC.

This clonotype has a count of ten or more. The chain has TRBV5-1 and TRBJ2-2; D gene ambiguous. Germline CDR1 reads SGHRS; CDR2 reads YFSETQ. The V end lost 0 bases, the J end lost 7 bases, and 7 bases lay between the germline ends. The CDR3 covers 13 residues. The CDR3 nucleotides read TGCGCCAGCAGCTTGGTTCACGTCGGGGAGCTGTTTTTT. This sequence encodes CASSLVHVGELFF. The variable domain in full, completed from reference TRBV5-1 and TRBJ2-2, reads KAGVTQTPRYLIKTRGQQVTLSCSPISGHRSVSWYQQTPGQGLQFLFEYFSETQRNKGNFPGRFSGRQFSNSRSEMNVSTLELGDSALYLCASSLVHVGELFFGEGSRLTVL.

This clonotype was found many times. This chain links TRBV2 with TRBJ1-6, with D uncertain. V was cut by 8 bases and J by 0 bases, with 2 bases left in between. CDR1 and CDR2 (germline): SNHLY, FYNNEI. The CDR3 totals 12 residues. The CDR3 bases are TGTGCCAGCGGCTCCTATAATTCACCCCTCCACTTT. It specifies CASGSYNSPLHF.

This clonotype was picked up many times. The chain joins TRBV9 to TRBJ1-6; D gene ambiguous. Deletions cut 1 base from V and 0 bases from J, with 11 bases between. Germline V gives CDR1 SGDLS, CDR2 YYNGEE. CDR3 size: 17 residues. The CDR3 protein is CASSVSVDTSYNSPLHF. CDR3 DNA: TGTGCCAGCAGCGTATCGGTTGATACCTCCTATAATTCACCCCTCCACTTT.

By share, this clonotype counts as medium-sized. The chain links TRBV12-3 or TRBV12-4 to TRBJ1-6; D gene uncertain. Trimming removed 5 bases from V and 11 bases from J, with 10 bases in between. The CDR3 runs to 12 residues. The CDR3 loop is CASSNPPAPLHF. The CDR3 bases are TGTGCCAGCAGTAACCCACCCGCACCCCTCCACTTT.

This clonotype was recorded at least ten times. The chain carries TRBV7-9 and TRBJ2-1, with a possible D match to TRBD2 (6 bases). CDR3 length: 13 residues. V shed 6 bases and J shed 9 bases, with 15 bases lying between them. Germline loops: CDR1 SEHNR, CDR2 FQNEAQ (reference sequence). As DNA, the CDR3 is TGTGCCAGCAGGCGGACGGAGGGTGGTGAGCAGTTCTTC. Amino acid sequence: CASRRTEGGEQFF.

Ten or more counts support this clonotype. The V gene is TRBV11-2, the J gene TRBJ1-4, with D perhaps TRBD1 (6 bases). The CDR3 contains 15 residues. Per germline, CDR1 SGHAT and CDR2 FQNNGV. V shed 4 bases and J shed 8 bases, with 17 bases lying between them. CDR3 in DNA: TGTGCCAGCAGCTCCGTCAGGGGCTACCGGGAAAAACTGTTTTTT. Translating gives CASSSVRGYREKLFF.

At least ten counts were recorded for this clonotype. The gene calls are TRBV24-1 and TRBJ2-2; D might be TRBD1 (5 bases). CDR3 length: 14 amino acids. Germline-derived CDR1 and CDR2 are KGHDR and SFDVKD. V lost 4 bases and J lost 5, with 10 bases in between. Written as DNA, the CDR3 is TGTGCCACCAGTGAGGCCCAGGGTACCGGGGAGCTGTTTTTT. Translated: CATSEAQGTGELFF.

This clonotype has only a few counts. The rearrangement links TRBV13 to TRBJ1-2; 7 nucleotides align to TRBD1. Germline V lookup: CDR1 PRHDT, CDR2 FYEKMQ (reference sequence). J lost 8 bases, V lost 6 bases, and 12 bases had no gene match. The CDR3 is made up of 14 amino acids. The CDR3 coding sequence is TGTGCCAGCAGTCGCGACAGGGTCCCCCGGGGCTACACCTTC. The encoded protein is CASSRDRVPRGYTF.

This clonotype was seen ten or more times. The CDR3 sequence is CASSPGRLEAFF. CDR3 bases: TGTGCCAGCTCACCAGGACGGCTTGAAGCTTTCTTT. The V gene is TRBV18, the J gene TRBJ1-1; D is unresolved. The CDR3 runs 12 residues. V lost 2 bases to trimming and J lost 7 bases, with 8 bases between them. Germline-derived CDR1 and CDR2 are KGHSH and LQKENI.